The present TCR beta chain was sequenced within a study of T cell responses to AZD1222 COVID-19 vaccine. Study-level points and caveats: Spike-specific TCR depth and breadth grew after two AZD1222 doses. Variant regions that are unmutated are reportedly the target of nearly half of spike-specific TCRs.

The protocol was immunoSEQ multiplex PCR, while the TCRdb copy is restricted to in-frame clones and leaves out a portion. The data hold about 150,000 clones, with around 93% observed a single time. Concerning this clone: Its target is unknown.

This clonotype was obtained from an adult in good health. Sequencing used peripheral blood, obtained on day 0 of AZD1222 vaccination.

The CDR3 reads CASSLDSRETQYF. In nucleotides, the CDR3 is TGTGCCAGCAGTTTGGACTCTAGGGAGACCCAGTACTTC. This chain links TRBV6-2 or TRBV6-3 with TRBJ2-5, with a tentative D call TRBD2 (5 bases). The CDR3 is 13 amino acids. The germline gives CDR1 MNHEY, CDR2 SVGEGT. V shed 4 bases and J shed 5 bases, with 11 bases lying between them.